This TCR beta chain was identified during a study of identical twins. Template switching (which added a universal primer site) was used, and cDNA carried unique molecular identifiers. Using its own MiXCR run on the 5' RACE reads, TCRdb lists one record per CDR3 protein. There are some 710,000 distinct CDR3 sequences in the sample; approximately 6% occur only once, and approximately 1.6% lies in the top ten. Study findings and constraints: Twins' excess sharing was less marked for out-of-frame beta sequences. Monozygotic twin pairs showed more out-of-frame TCR alpha sharing than models estimated.

This clonotype occurred many times. Its antigen is still unknown. The sample comprised naive T cells sorted from blood. This clonotype was obtained from a man between 18 and 35 years old in good health.

This chain's CDR3 is CATSEPTPGTGEVEQYF. The CDR3 coding sequence is TGTGCCACCAGTGAACCCACCCCCGGGACAGGGGAGGTCGAGCAGTACTTC. The chain is built from TRBV24-1 and TRBJ2-7; 10 positions match TRBD1. The CDR3 spans 17 residues. CDR1 is KGHDR, CDR2 SFDVKD, per germline. Trimming removed 4 bases from V and 6 bases from J; junction bases left unmatched: 14.